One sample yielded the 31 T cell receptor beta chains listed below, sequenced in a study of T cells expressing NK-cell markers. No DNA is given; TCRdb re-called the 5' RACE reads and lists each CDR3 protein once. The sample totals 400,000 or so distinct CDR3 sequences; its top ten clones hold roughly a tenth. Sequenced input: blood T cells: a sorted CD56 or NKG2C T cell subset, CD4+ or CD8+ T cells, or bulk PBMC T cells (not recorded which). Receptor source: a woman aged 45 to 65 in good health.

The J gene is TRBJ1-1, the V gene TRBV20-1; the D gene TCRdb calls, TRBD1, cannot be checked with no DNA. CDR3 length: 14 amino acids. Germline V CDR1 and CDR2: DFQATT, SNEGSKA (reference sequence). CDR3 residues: CSARDQRGLTEAFF.

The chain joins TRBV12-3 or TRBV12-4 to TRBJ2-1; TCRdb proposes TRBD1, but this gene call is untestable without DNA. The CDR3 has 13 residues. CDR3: CATQGVQHNEQFF.

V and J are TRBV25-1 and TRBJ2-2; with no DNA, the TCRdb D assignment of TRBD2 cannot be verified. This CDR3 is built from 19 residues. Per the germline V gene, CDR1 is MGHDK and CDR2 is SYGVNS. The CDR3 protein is CASSDPQGRGLAGTGELFF.

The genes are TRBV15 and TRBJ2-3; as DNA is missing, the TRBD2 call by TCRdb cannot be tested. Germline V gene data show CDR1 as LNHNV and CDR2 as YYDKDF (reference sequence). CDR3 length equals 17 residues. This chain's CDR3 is CATVDPSGSKGADTQYF. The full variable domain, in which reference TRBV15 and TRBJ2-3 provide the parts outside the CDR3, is DAMVIQNPRYQVTQFGKPVTLSCSQTLNHNVMYWYQQKSSQAPKLLFHYYDKDFNNEADTPDNFQSRRPNTSFCFLDIRSPGLGDTAMYLCATVDPSGSKGADTQYFGPGTRLTVL.

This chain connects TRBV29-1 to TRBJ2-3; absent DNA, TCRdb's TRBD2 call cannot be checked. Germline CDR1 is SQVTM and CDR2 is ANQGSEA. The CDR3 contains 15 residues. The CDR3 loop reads CSVEGGLVSADTQYF.

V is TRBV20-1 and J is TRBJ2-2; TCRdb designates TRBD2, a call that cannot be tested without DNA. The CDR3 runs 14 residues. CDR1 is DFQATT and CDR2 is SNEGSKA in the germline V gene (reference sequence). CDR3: CSALLGRATGELFF.

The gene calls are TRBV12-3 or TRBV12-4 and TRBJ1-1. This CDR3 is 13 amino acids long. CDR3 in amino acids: CASSLQLSSEAFF.

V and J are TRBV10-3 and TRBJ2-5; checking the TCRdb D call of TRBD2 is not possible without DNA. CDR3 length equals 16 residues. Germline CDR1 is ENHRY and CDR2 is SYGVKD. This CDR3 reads CAIRRGSGGLDGTQYF.

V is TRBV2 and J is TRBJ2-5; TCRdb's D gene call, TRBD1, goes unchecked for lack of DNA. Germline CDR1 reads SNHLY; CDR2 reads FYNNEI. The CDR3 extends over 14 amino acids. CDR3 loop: CASSDVGQEGTQYF.

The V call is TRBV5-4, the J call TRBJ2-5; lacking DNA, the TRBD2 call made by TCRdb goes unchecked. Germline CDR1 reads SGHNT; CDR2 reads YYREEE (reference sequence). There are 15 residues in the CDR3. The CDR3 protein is CASSRDSGRAETQYF. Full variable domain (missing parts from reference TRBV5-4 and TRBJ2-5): ETGVTQSPTHLIKTRGQQVTLRCSSQSGHNTVSWYQQALGQGPQFIFQYYREEENGRGNFPPRFSGLQFPNYSSELNVNALELDDSALYLCASSRDSGRAETQYFGPGTRLLVL.

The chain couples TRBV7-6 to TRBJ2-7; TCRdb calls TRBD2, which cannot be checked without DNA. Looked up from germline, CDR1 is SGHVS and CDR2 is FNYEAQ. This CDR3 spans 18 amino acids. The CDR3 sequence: CASSLGVAGGPGAYEQYF.

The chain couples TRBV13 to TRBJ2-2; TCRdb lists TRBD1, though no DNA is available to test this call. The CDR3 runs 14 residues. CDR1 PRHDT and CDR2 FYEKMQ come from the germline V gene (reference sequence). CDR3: CASSRLGGTGELFF.

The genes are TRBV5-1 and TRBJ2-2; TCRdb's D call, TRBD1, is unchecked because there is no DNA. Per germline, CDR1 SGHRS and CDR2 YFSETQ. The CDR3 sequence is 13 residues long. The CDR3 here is CASRLGTSGELFF. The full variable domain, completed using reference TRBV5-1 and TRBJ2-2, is KAGVTQTPRYLIKTRGQQVTLSCSPISGHRSVSWYQQTPGQGLQFLFEYFSETQRNKGNFPGRFSGRQFSNSRSEMNVSTLELGDSALYLCASRLGTSGELFFGEGSRLTVL.

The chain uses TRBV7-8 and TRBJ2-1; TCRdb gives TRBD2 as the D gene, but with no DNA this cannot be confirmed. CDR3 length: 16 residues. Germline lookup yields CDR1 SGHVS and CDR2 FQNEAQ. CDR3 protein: CASSLARAGPNNEQFF.

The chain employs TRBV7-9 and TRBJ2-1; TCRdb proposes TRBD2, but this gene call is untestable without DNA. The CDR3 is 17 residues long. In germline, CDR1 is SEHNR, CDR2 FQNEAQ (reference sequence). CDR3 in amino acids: CASSLIAGLARHNEQFF.

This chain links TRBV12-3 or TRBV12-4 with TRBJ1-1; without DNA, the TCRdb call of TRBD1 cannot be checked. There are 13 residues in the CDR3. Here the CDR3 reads CATRQDRDTEAFF.

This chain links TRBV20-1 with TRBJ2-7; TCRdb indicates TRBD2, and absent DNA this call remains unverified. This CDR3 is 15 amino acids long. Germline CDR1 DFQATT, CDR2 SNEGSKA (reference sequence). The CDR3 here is CSAIPLAGSSYEQYF.

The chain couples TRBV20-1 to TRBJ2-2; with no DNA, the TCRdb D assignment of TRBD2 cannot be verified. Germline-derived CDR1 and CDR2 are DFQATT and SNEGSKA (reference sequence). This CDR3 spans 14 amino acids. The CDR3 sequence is CSASQGGGTGELFF.

This CDR3 is CSAAKGANVLTF. This sequence joins TRBV20-1 and TRBJ2-6. This CDR3 has 12 amino acids. CDR1 is DFQATT and CDR2 is SNEGSKA in the germline V gene (reference sequence).

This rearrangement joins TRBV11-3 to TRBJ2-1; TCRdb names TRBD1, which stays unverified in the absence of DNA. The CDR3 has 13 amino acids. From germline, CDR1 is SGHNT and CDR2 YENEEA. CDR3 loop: CASTPTGGNEQFF. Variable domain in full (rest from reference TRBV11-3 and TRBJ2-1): EAGVVQSPRYKIIEKKQPVAFWCNPISGHNTLYWYLQNLGQGPELLIRYENEEAVDDSQLPKDRFSAERLKGVDSTLKIQPAELGDSAVYLCASTPTGGNEQFFGPGTRLTVL.

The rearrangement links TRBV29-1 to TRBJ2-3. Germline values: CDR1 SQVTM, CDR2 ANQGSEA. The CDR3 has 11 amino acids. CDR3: CSAGEQNTQYF.

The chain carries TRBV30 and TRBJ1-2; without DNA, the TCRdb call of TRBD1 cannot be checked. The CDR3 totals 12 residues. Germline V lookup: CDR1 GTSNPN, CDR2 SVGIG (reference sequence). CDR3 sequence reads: CAWIRLGGGYTF.

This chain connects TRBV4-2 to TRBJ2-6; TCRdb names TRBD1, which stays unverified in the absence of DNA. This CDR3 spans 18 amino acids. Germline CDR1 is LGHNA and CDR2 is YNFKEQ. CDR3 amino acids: CASSQAGQATSGANVLTF.

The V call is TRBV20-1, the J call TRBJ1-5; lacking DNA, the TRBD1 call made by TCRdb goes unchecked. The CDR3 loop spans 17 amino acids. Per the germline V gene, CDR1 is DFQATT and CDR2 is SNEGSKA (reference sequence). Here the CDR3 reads CSARGVDRGNSNQPQHF.

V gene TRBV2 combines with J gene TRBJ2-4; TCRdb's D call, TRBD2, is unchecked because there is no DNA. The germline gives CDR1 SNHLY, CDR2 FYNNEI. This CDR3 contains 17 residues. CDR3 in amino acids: CASSEAFLAGAKNIQYF. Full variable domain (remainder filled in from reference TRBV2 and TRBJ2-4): EPEVTQTPSHQVTQMGQEVILRCVPISNHLYFYWYRQILGQKVEFLVSFYNNEISEKSEIFDDQFSVERPDGSNFTLKIRSTKLEDSAMYFCASSEAFLAGAKNIQYFGAGTRLSVL.

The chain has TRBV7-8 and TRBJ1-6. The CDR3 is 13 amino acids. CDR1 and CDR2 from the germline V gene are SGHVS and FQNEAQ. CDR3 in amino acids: CASSLEAGSPLHF. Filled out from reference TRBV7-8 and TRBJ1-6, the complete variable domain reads GAGVSQSPRYKVAKRGQDVALRCDPISGHVSLFWYQQALGQGPEFLTYFQNEAQLDKSGLPSDRFFAERPEGSVSTLKIQRTQQEDSAVYLCASSLEAGSPLHFGNGTRLTVT.

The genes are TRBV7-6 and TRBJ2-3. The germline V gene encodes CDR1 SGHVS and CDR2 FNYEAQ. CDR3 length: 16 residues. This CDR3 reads CASSLVGSESTDTQYF.

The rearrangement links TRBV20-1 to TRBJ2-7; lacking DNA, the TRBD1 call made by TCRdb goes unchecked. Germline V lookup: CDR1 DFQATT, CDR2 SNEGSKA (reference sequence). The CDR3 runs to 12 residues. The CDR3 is CSATDRVYEQYF.

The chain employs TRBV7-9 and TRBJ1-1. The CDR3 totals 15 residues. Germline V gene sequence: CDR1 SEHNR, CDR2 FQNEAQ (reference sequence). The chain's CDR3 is CASSLGVTMNTEAFF.

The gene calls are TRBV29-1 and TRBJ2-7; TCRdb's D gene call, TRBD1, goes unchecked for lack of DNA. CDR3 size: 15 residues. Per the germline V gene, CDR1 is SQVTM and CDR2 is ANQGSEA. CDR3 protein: CSVAGSGPTGGEQYF.

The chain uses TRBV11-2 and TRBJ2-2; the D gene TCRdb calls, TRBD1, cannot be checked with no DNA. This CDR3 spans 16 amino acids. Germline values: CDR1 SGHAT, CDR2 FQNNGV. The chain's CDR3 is CASRRRGQGTTGELFF.